The subject of this entry is one T cell receptor beta chain. The target antigen is unknown. The CDR3 totals 14 residues. The V end lost 3 bases, the J end lost 2 bases, and 14 bases lay between the germline ends. Germline CDR1 is DFQATT and CDR2 is SNEGSKA (reference sequence). This specimen belongs to a study of post-analysis software for immune sequencing data. Findings of the study overall: When patients were compared with controls, about five TRBV segments were more frequent, TRBV5-6, TRBV5-1 and TRBV20-1 among them. Same-batch preparations were strongly co-clustered by F measure. Compared against controls, patients with multiple sclerosis displayed significantly lower normalized Chao1 diversity.

The TCR beta cDNA libraries carried unique molecular identifiers. TCRdb independently ran MiXCR on the PCR reads; one entry per CDR3 protein. The sample yields 650,000 to 850,000 distinct CDR3 sequences, approximately 50% seen once. The TCR comes from a girl under 18 with multiple sclerosis. This sequence joins TRBV20-1 and TRBJ2-7; D unresolved. The specimen sequenced was blood. As DNA, the CDR3 is TGCAGTGCTAGTGCACAAGGTAGGACCTACGAGCAGTACTTC. It codes for CSASAQGRTYEQYF.